The 24 T cell receptor beta chains below come from one sample, sequenced in a study of T cells in women clearing cervical HPV infection (dated by TCRdb to 2017 to 2018). Library creation used the immunoSEQ multiplex PCR assay. Drawn from immuneACCESS, this table holds only the in-frame rearrangements with V and J called that TCRdb kept. Clones are partly lost; checked studies trace under half to an unresolved V gene and leave the rest unexplained. The sample table holds roughly 48,000 clones. The top ten hold roughly 1.5% of the sample. Sample: blood buffy coat. These receptors were collected from a woman aged 18 to 75 with a cervical HPV16 infection that either progressed to CIN3+ or cleared (not recorded which).

To note about this clone: The read comes to an end 3 residues before the CDR3 does, leaving the germline J gene to fill in the end. The chain links TRBV5-1 to TRBJ2-7; 14 bases agree with TRBD2. The CDR3 covers 20 residues. CDR1 is SGHRS and CDR2 is YFSETQ in the germline V gene. Trimming at V came to 3 bases and at J to 1 base, leaving 15 bases not matched to a gene. The sequenced part of the CDR3 DNA is TGCGCCAGCAGCTCCGTTGGACTAGCGGGAGGCCGGCACAGGTCCTACGAG. This encodes CASSSVGLAGGRHRSYE. The full CDR3 protein reads CASSSVGLAGGRHRSYEQYF.

Of note for this clone: Read coverage stops 3 residues before the CDR3 terminus; the germline J gene supplies the remainder. This sequence joins TRBV20-1 and TRBJ2-1; 10 bases map to TRBD2. This CDR3 region has 18 residues. The V gene end was trimmed by 0 bases and the J gene end by 7 bases; junction bases not matched to a gene: 15. Looked up from germline, CDR1 is DFQATT and CDR2 is SNEGSKA (reference sequence). The sequenced CDR3 bases are TGCAGTGCTAGAGATCCTTTATCGCTAGCGGGAGCGGGGAATGAG. It yields the protein CSARDPLSLAGAGNE. The whole CDR3 region reads CSARDPLSLAGAGNEQFF.

As for this clone: The read comes to an end 3 residues before the CDR3 does, leaving the germline J gene to fill in the end. This chain links TRBV7-8 with TRBJ1-1; D unclear. From germline, CDR1 is SGHVS and CDR2 FQNEAQ. The CDR3 is 15 amino acids. Trimming removed 1 base at V and 3 bases at J, with 12 bases between. This CDR3 reads CASSLEAVRDTEAFF. The CDR3 bases that were read are TGTGCCAGCAGCTTAGAGGCGGTCCGGGACACTGAA. Variable domain in full (rest from reference TRBV7-8 and TRBJ1-1): GAGVSQSPRYKVAKRGQDVALRCDPISGHVSLFWYQQALGQGPEFLTYFQNEAQLDKSGLPSDRFFAERPEGSVSTLKIQRTQQEDSAVYLCASSLEAVRDTEAFFGQGTRLTVV.

To note about this clone: The read gets to within 3 residues of the CDR3 end, and the germline J gene fills in the rest. J is TRBJ1-3 and V is TRBV18; possibly TRBD1 for D (6 bases). V lost 2 bases to trimming and J lost 8 bases, with 7 bases between them. CDR1 and CDR2 from the germline V gene are KGHSH and LQKENI. The CDR3 sequence is 12 residues long. CDR3 region: CASSPKGDTIYF. The sequenced CDR3 bases are TGTGCCAGCTCACCAAAGGGGGACACC.

About this clone itself: The CDR3 end is not reached by the read, which stops 3 residues before it; the germline J gene fills it in. This chain links TRBV7-3 with TRBJ2-1; a possible D gene is TRBD2 (7 bases). Looked up from germline, CDR1 is SGHTA and CDR2 is FQGTGA. The V end lost 5 bases, the J end lost 7 bases, and 12 bases lay between the germline ends. This CDR3 has 13 residues. The sequenced CDR3 bases are TGTGCCAGCAGCAGGACTAGGGGGAATGAG. Its translation: CASSRTRGNE. The full CDR3 is CASSRTRGNEQFF. The full variable domain, in which reference TRBV7-3 and TRBJ2-1 provide the parts outside the CDR3, is GAGVSQTPSNKVTEKGKYVELRCDPISGHTALYWYRQSLGQGPEFLIYFQGTGAADDSGLPNDRFFAVRPEGSVSTLKIQRTERGDSAVYLCASSRTRGNEQFFGPGTRLTVL.

Concerning this clone: The read stops 3 residues short of the end of the CDR3; the missing end is completed from the germline J gene. The chain carries TRBV19 and TRBJ2-2; either TRBD1 or TRBD2 may fit D (5 bases each). Germline CDR1 is LNHDA and CDR2 is SQIVND (reference sequence). Trimming left V 3 bases short and J 3 bases short, with 8 bases between. The CDR3 runs to 14 residues. The CDR3 region is CASSMRGYTGELFF. The sequenced CDR3 bases are TGTGCCAGTAGTATGAGGGGATACACCGGGGAG.

About this clone: Read sequence stops 3 residues before the CDR3 end, and the germline J gene provides the missing end. The chain recombines TRBV5-6 with TRBJ2-5; TRBD2 might be the D (7 bases). This CDR3 has 13 residues. Trimming took 3 bases from V and 7 from J, leaving 13 bases between them. Per germline, CDR1 SGHDT and CDR2 YYEEEE. The CDR3 reads CASSSAGAPTQYF. The sequenced part of the CDR3 DNA is TGTGCCAGCAGCTCCGCGGGGGCGCCGACC.

Concerning this clone itself: The read terminates 3 residues before the CDR3 end, so the remaining end is supplied by the germline J gene. The chain carries TRBV7-6 and TRBJ1-2; TRBD1 matches at 8 bases. The junction had 3 bases not matched to a gene; V was cut back by 1 base and J by 5 bases. CDR1 and CDR2 from the germline V gene are SGHVS and FNYEAQ. The CDR3 runs to 14 residues. The CDR3 bases that were read are TGTGCCAGCAGCTTAGGGACAGGGTTTTATGGC. It encodes CASSLGTGFYG. The full CDR3 protein reads CASSLGTGFYGYTF.

Turning to this clone: The read falls 3 residues short of the CDR3 end, and the missing part is taken from the germline J gene. This chain connects TRBV20-1 to TRBJ1-4; D remains unclear. Trimming pared 3 bases from V and 4 bases from J, leaving 21 bases between. Germline loops: CDR1 DFQATT, CDR2 SNEGSKA (reference sequence). The CDR3 contains 17 residues. This CDR3 reads CSASYVLGQTNNEKLFF. CDR3 bases read: TGCAGTGCTAGTTACGTACTTGGGCAGACCAATAATGAAAAA.

Remarks on this clone: The observed sequence ends 3 residues before the CDR3 terminus, with the missing tail filled in from the germline J gene. This chain connects TRBV10-2 to TRBJ2-5, with D possibly TRBD2 on 5 matching bases. Trimming stripped 8 bases from V and 5 bases from J, with 12 bases between. CDR1 and CDR2 (germline): WSHSY, SAAADI. This CDR3 region has 12 residues. The sequenced part of the CDR3 DNA is TGCGCCAGCGGACCGACGGGGGAGACC. Translated, it gives CASGPTGET. The whole CDR3 sequence is CASGPTGETQYF.

As concerns this clone: The read ends 3 residues early relative to the CDR3; the germline J gene fills the gap. V is TRBV14 and J is TRBJ1-4; D not resolved. The ends were cut back, 3 bases at V and 6 bases at J, with 20 bases in the middle. Per germline, CDR1 SGHDN and CDR2 FVKESK. This CDR3 has 17 amino acids. CDR3 loop: CASSHPLSERVHEKLFF. Incomplete CDR3 DNA: TGTGCCAGCAGCCACCCCCTGTCAGAAAGGGTTCATGAAAAA.

A note on this clone: The CDR3 end falls 3 residues outside the read, so it is completed with the germline J gene. This rearrangement joins TRBV29-1 to TRBJ1-2; 12 bases agree with TRBD1. The CDR3 contains 16 residues. Per the germline V gene, CDR1 is SQVTM and CDR2 is ANQGSEA. With 2 bases clipped from V and 7 bases from J, the junction kept 11 bases outside the gene matches. The part of the CDR3 DNA that was read is TGCAGCGTTGAATACCACCCGGGACAGGGGGCTCGTGGC. Its protein is CSVEYHPGQGARG. The full CDR3 protein is CSVEYHPGQGARGYTF.

Points on this clone: The read falls 3 residues short of the CDR3 end, and the missing part is taken from the germline J gene. This sequence joins TRBV12-3 or TRBV12-4 and TRBJ2-1; 7 bases match TRBD1. This CDR3 contains 14 residues. The V and J ends lost 6 bases and 6 bases, in that order; junction bases with no gene match: 8. The CDR3 here is CASSRQGRGNEQFF. CDR3 bases read: TGTGCCAGCAGCCGACAGGGACGCGGCAATGAG.

Details on this clone: The read ends 3 residues early relative to the CDR3; the germline J gene fills the gap. This rearrangement joins TRBV19 to TRBJ2-5; no clear D gene. CDR3 length: 16 residues. V was cut by 2 bases and J by 0 bases, with 13 bases left in between. CDR1 is LNHDA and CDR2 is SQIVND in the germline V gene (reference sequence). The CDR3 loop reads CASSITAAADQETQYF. The sequenced CDR3 bases are TGTGCCAGTAGTATAACGGCGGCGGCGGACCAAGAGACC.

Here the CDR3 reads CASKGAYEQYF. The DNA read from the CDR3 is TGTGCCAGCAAGGGGGCATACGAG. The chain combines TRBV2 with TRBJ2-7; 7 bases fit TRBD1. The CDR3 end lies 3 residues beyond the end of the read and is filled in from the germline J gene. Germline CDR1 reads SNHLY; CDR2 reads FYNNEI. V gave up 7 bases and J gave up 4 bases; unmatched junction bases: 1. There are 11 residues in the CDR3.

With respect to this clone: The read gets to within 3 residues of the CDR3 end, and the germline J gene fills in the rest. The chain joins TRBV20-1 to TRBJ1-5; 9 bases agree with TRBD1. Germline-derived CDR1 and CDR2 are DFQATT and SNEGSKA (reference sequence). The CDR3 covers 17 residues. V gave up 5 bases and J gave up 1 base; unmatched junction bases: 12. Partial CDR3 DNA: TGCAGTGCTCCGCCGGGACAGGGAGTTGTAAGCAATCAGCCC. The encoded protein is CSAPPGQGVVSNQP. The whole CDR3 region reads CSAPPGQGVVSNQPQHF.

Notes on this clone: Read coverage stops 3 residues before the CDR3 terminus; the germline J gene supplies the remainder. This chain uses TRBV18 with TRBJ2-7; weak D call: TRBD2 (6 bases). Germline V lookup: CDR1 KGHSH, CDR2 LQKENI. V lost 1 base and J lost 0, with 16 bases in between. This CDR3 is built from 17 residues. The sequenced part of the CDR3 DNA is TGTGCCAGCTCACCACGTACGACTAGTGGGAGCTCCTACGAG. Translated: CASSPRTTSGSSYE. The whole CDR3 reads CASSPRTTSGSSYEQYF.

A note on this clone: The read falls 3 residues short of the CDR3 end, and the missing part is taken from the germline J gene. The rearrangement joins TRBV5-1 to TRBJ2-5; 7 bases fit TRBD2. In germline, CDR1 is SGHRS, CDR2 YFSETQ. Losses at the gene ends were 0 bases for V and 4 bases for J; bases not matched to a gene: 12. This CDR3 contains 17 residues. This chain's CDR3 is CASSLAGASGAGETQYF. The sequenced CDR3 bases are TGCGCCAGCAGCTTGGCGGGCGCGAGCGGGGCCGGAGAGACC.

In regard to this clone: The read ends 3 residues shy of where the CDR3 ends; the end is completed using the germline J gene. The V gene is TRBV18, the J gene TRBJ1-2; D gene ambiguous. Germline CDR1 and CDR2: KGHSH and LQKENI. V was pared by 2 bases and J by 5 bases, with 15 bases between. This CDR3 contains 15 residues. Here the CDR3 reads CASSPKAGLSYGYTF. The CDR3 bases that were read are TGTGCCAGCTCACCAAAGGCGGGGTTGAGTTATGGC. The full variable domain, its missing parts supplied by reference TRBV18 and TRBJ1-2, is NAGVMQNPRHLVRRRGQEARLRCSPMKGHSHVYWYRQLPEEGLKFMVYLQKENIIDESGMPKERFSAEFPKEGPSILRIQQVVRGDSAAYFCASSPKAGLSYGYTFGSGTRLTVV.

Concerning this clone itself: The read terminates 3 residues ahead of where the CDR3 ends, so the germline J gene completes it. The chain uses TRBV2 and TRBJ1-4; possibly TRBD1 for D (6 bases). This CDR3 comprises 13 residues. V dropped 0 bases and J dropped 8 bases, with 7 bases sitting between them. Germline V CDR1 and CDR2: SNHLY, FYNNEI. Partial CDR3 DNA: TGTGCCAGCAGTGAAGCGAGGGGGGAAAAA. It specifies CASSEARGEK. The CDR3 in full is CASSEARGEKLFF. Combining the CDR3 with reference TRBV2 and TRBJ1-4 gives the whole variable domain EPEVTQTPSHQVTQMGQEVILRCVPISNHLYFYWYRQILGQKVEFLVSFYNNEISEKSEIFDDQFSVERPDGSNFTLKIRSTKLEDSAMYFCASSEARGEKLFFGSGTQLSVL.

As regards this clone: The CDR3 end lies 3 residues beyond the end of the read and is filled in from the germline J gene. The V and J genes are TRBV18 and TRBJ2-1; possible D gene TRBD2, 6 bases. The CDR3 extends over 16 amino acids. Trimming shortened V by 6 bases and J by 0 bases, and 15 bases separated the two germline ends. From germline, CDR1 is KGHSH and CDR2 LQKENI. The covered CDR3 bases are TGTGCCAGCTCCCTGGGGGGTCCTGGCTCCTACAATGAG. This codes for CASSLGGPGSYNE. The whole CDR3 is CASSLGGPGSYNEQFF.

Of note for this clone: The missing CDR3 end, 3 residues past where the read stops, is filled in from the germline J gene. The chain combines TRBV19 with TRBJ1-2, with TRBD1 as a possible D gene (5 bases). Trimming removed 5 bases from V and 4 bases from J, with 17 bases in between. The CDR3 length is 15 residues. Germline V gives CDR1 LNHDA, CDR2 SQIVND (reference sequence). The CDR3 sequence is CASSVSYRRVYGYTF. Partial CDR3 DNA: TGTGCCAGTAGTGTATCCTACAGGAGGGTCTATGGC.

A word on this clone: Coverage ceases 3 residues before the CDR3 finishes, and the germline J gene fills in the end. V usage is TRBV20-1 and J usage is TRBJ2-2; 11 bases line up with TRBD2. The CDR3 totals 15 residues. The junction had 0 bases not matched to a gene; V was cut back by 2 bases and J by 1 base. Germline V CDR1 and CDR2: DFQATT, SNEGSKA (reference sequence). The CDR3 bases that were read are TGCAGTGCTAGAACTAGCGGGAGGAACACCGGGGAG. Residues: CSARTSGRNTGE. The full CDR3 protein reads CSARTSGRNTGELFF.

Turning to this clone: The CDR3 goes on 3 residues after the read ends, and that part is filled in from the germline J gene. J is TRBJ2-1 and V is TRBV11-2; a possible D gene is TRBD2 (6 bases). The CDR3 totals 15 residues. Between the trimmed V and J ends, which lost 1 base and 8 bases, there was a span of 15 bases. Germline V gene data show CDR1 as SGHAT and CDR2 as FQNNGV. The CDR3 loop reads CASSLGAGWRYEQFF. The DNA read from the CDR3 is TGTGCCAGCAGCTTAGGCGCGGGGTGGCGCTATGAG.